The entry that follows covers one T cell receptor (beta chain) sequence. In the authors' workflow: Amplification with reference gene primers provided the estimates of nucleated cell counts. Profiling relied on immunoSEQ multiplex PCR, and the TCRdb table lists in-frame clones only, not all of them. V and J calls and clone size are given by that table; D and trimming were obtained from the DNA. The table records around 250,000 clones, nearly 90% of them present only once. Patients from Seattle were sampled longitudinally, starting during active infection. This record belongs to a study of blood T cell repertoires in COVID-19. Background on the study: Researchers got acute and convalescent COVID-19 samples from the United States, Italy and Spain. PBMCs, B-cell-depleted T cells, or T cells were the source of the cDNA or gDNA that made up the material.

The receptor's source is an older woman with COVID-19, enrolled during active disease. Sequencing was performed on peripheral blood.

Here the CDR3 DNA reads TGTGCCAGCAGCTCAAACACCGGGGAGCTGTTTTTT. Translation: CASSSNTGELFF. The rearrangement uses TRBV7-9 and TRBJ2-2; D gene unclear. CDR3 length equals 12 residues. V gave up 4 bases and J gave up 2 bases, with 2 bases separating them. The germline CDR1 and CDR2 sequences are SEHNR and FQNEAQ (reference sequence).